The clone carrying this T cell receptor (beta chain) has at least ten counts. CDR1 and CDR2 (germline): SEHNR, FQNEAQ (reference sequence). CDR3 length: 17 residues. V shed 5 bases and J shed 0 bases, with 19 bases lying between them. TCRdb ran MiXCR on the reads and lists one entry per CDR3 protein. The sample lists 450,000 to 650,000 distinct CDR3 sequences; about a quarter were seen once. This entry is derived from a study of T cell repertoires in cytomegalovirus infection. About the study: TCR beta signatures that were public indicated CMV infection and matching HLA type.

J is TRBJ1-1 and V is TRBV7-9; D is perhaps TRBD1 (6 bases). Specimen: PBMCs. This receptor was obtained from a human donor in good health (CMV status not recorded). Some clones in this sample may be carry-over from other donors' samples. The CDR3, as DNA: TGTGCCAGCAGCACAAATCCGGACAGCCTGATGAACACTGAAGCTTTCTTT. Protein product: CASSTNPDSLMNTEAFF. Filled out from reference TRBV7-9 and TRBJ1-1, the complete variable domain reads DTGVSQNPRHKITKRGQNVTFRCDPISEHNRLYWYRQTLGQGPEFLTYFQNEAQLEKSRLLSDRFSAERPKGSFSTLEIQRTEQGDSAMYLCASSTNPDSLMNTEAFFGQGTRLTVV.